This T cell receptor beta chain is drawn from a study of shared clonotypes between healthy human individuals. Broader study findings: It was the few donors that limited the genetic and exposure-history diversity represented. Though the depth was large, rarefaction showed that sorted-subset sequencing was incomplete. Clonotype sharing across several donors was observed for around 5% of naive CD4 clonotypes.

This CDR3 has 14 amino acids. Germline CDR1 SGHTA, CDR2 FQGNSA. Trimming removed 5 bases from V and 0 bases from J; junction bases left unmatched: 3. Note on this clone: Its specificity is unknown.

Source study methods: Without quality scores, immunoSEQ junctional reads could not be filtered like full-length reads. The repertoire was sequenced with immunoSEQ multiplex PCR; TCRdb's copy has only in-frame clones and lacks some. D and trimming were read from the DNA, whereas the V and J calls and clone size are those reported in that table. The sample contains 2 million to 2.5 million clones, approximately 94% of which appear only once. The clonotype was recovered from a man younger than 35 in good health. Material for sequencing was naive CD4+ T cells sorted from blood. Subset meaning: CD45RA+ positively selected. The gene calls are TRBV7-2 and TRBJ2-7, with 8 bases aligning to TRBD2. CDR3 amino acids: CASSASGSSYEQYF. The CDR3 nucleotides are TGTGCCAGCAGCGCCAGCGGGAGCTCCTACGAGCAGTACTTC.